This TCR beta chain was sequenced in a study of T cells after posttransplantation cyclophosphamide. Method: immunoSEQ multiplex PCR; TCRdb's copy keeps in-frame clones and lacks some. The sample lists about 19,000 clones, 74% occurring once. As concerns this clone: Its antigen remains unidentified.

Cyclophosphamide on days +3 and +4 followed busulfan-fludarabine conditioning and a marrow graft. Germline V gene sequence: CDR1 SEHNR, CDR2 FQNEAQ (reference sequence). The ends were cut back, 1 base at V and 2 bases at J, with 9 bases in the middle. The CDR3 extends over 16 amino acids. Overall study findings and caveats: Tissue-infiltrating T cells from skin or gut overlapped little with blood T cells.

The specimen was PBMCs, collected after an allogeneic stem cell transplant with post-transplant cyclophosphamide. The V call is TRBV7-9, the J call TRBJ2-6; TRBD1 might be the D (5 bases). The clonotype was recovered from a male patient in his thirties who received an allogeneic stem cell transplant from a related donor, was CMV-positive, and had acute GVHD only. Some T cells may have come from the graft donor. As DNA, the CDR3 is TGTGCCAGCAGCTTAGGCACAGGCGCTGGGGCCAACGTCCTGACTTTC. It yields the protein CASSLGTGAGANVLTF.